The rows below give T cell receptor beta chains drawn from one sample of a study of shared T cell receptors in the human thymus. This table comes from immunoSEQ multiplex PCR, and its TCRdb copy is limited to in-frame clones, with some not included. The sample carries hundreds of thousands of clones, 80% to 90% recorded once. This sample also appeared in a second study, on human thymus T cells.

Sequenced input: thymocytes. These receptors all stem from a boy less than two years old with a congenital heart defect. The CDR3 runs from the conserved cysteine through the conserved F or W. D genes are given only for firm matches. Size is omitted from some rows. Given values are once, few, many or a class for expanded clones.

V gene: TRBV7-2
D gene: TRBD2
J gene: TRBJ2-5
clone size: NA
CDR3 protein: CASSSSGTSGTKGETQYF
CDR3 DNA: TGTGCCAGCAGCTCATCCGGGACTAGCGGGACCAAAGGGGAGACCCAGTACTTC

V gene: TRBV11-2
D gene: NA
J gene: TRBJ2-5
clone size: NA
CDR3 protein: CASSLKVVQETQYF
CDR3 DNA: TGTGCCAGCAGCTTAAAAGTAGTCCAAGAGACCCAGTACTTC

V gene: TRBV28
D gene: NA
J gene: TRBJ2-2
clone size: NA
CDR3 protein: CASLQGNTGELFF
CDR3 DNA: TGTGCCAGCCTTCAGGGGAACACCGGGGAGCTGTTTTTT

V gene: TRBV4-1
D gene: TRBD1
J gene: TRBJ2-5
clone size: few
CDR3 protein: CASSLRDRATQYF
CDR3 DNA: TGCGCCAGCAGCCTCAGGGACAGGGCGACCCAGTACTTC

V gene: TRBV4-3
D gene: NA
J gene: TRBJ1-3
clone size: NA
CDR3 protein: CASSQDFPAPGACSGNTIYF
CDR3 DNA: TGCGCCAGCAGCCAAGATTTCCCAGCCCCAGGGGCCTGCTCTGGAAACACCATATATTTT

V gene: TRBV4-1
D gene: TRBD1
J gene: TRBJ1-5
clone size: few
CDR3 protein: CASSQVTGDSNQPQHF
CDR3 DNA: TGCGCCAGCAGCCAAGTAACAGGGGATAGCAATCAGCCCCAGCATTTT

V gene: TRBV28
D gene: NA
J gene: TRBJ2-3
clone size: NA
CDR3 protein: CASSLFSQGRADTQYF
CDR3 DNA: TGTGCCAGCAGTTTGTTCTCACAAGGGCGGGCAGATACGCAGTATTTT

V gene: TRBV11-2
D gene: TRBD1
J gene: TRBJ1-5
clone size: NA
CDR3 protein: CASSPPGQGKYDQPQHF
CDR3 DNA: TGTGCCAGCAGCCCCCCCGGACAGGGCAAATACGATCAGCCCCAGCATTTT

V gene: TRBV29-1
D gene: TRBD2
J gene: TRBJ2-7
clone size: NA
CDR3 protein: CSVEVLTSAGFTYEQYF
CDR3 DNA: TGCAGTGTTGAAGTCCTCACTAGCGCGGGGTTTACCTACGAGCAGTACTTC

V gene: TRBV27
D gene: TRBD1
J gene: TRBJ2-3
clone size: NA
CDR3 protein: CASSPATGAGDTQYF
CDR3 DNA: TGTGCCAGCAGTCCCGCGACAGGGGCCGGGGATACGCAGTATTTT

V gene: TRBV10-3
D gene: NA
J gene: TRBJ1-5
clone size: NA
CDR3 protein: CAISQEGNQPQHF
CDR3 DNA: TGTGCCATCAGTCAGGAGGGCAATCAGCCCCAGCATTTT

V gene: TRBV2
D gene: TRBD2
J gene: TRBJ2-1
clone size: NA
CDR3 protein: CASSPRTSGRVNEQFF
CDR3 DNA: TGTGCCAGCAGTCCTAGGACTAGCGGGAGGGTCAATGAGCAGTTCTTC

V gene: TRBV2
D gene: TRBD1
J gene: TRBJ2-3
clone size: NA
CDR3 protein: CASRGPTGGATDTQYF
CDR3 DNA: TGTGCCAGCAGGGGCCCGACAGGGGGCGCAACAGATACGCAGTATTTT

V gene: TRBV28
D gene: TRBD1
J gene: TRBJ1-2
clone size: NA
CDR3 protein: CASSTGQGGGYTF
CDR3 DNA: TGTGCCAGCAGTACCGGACAGGGAGGGGGCTACACCTTC

V gene: TRBV20-1
D gene: NA
J gene: TRBJ2-3
clone size: NA
CDR3 protein: CSGGIGDTQYF
CDR3 DNA: TGCAGTGGCGGGATTGGTGATACGCAGTATTTT

V gene: TRBV5-6
D gene: NA
J gene: TRBJ1-3
clone size: few
CDR3 protein: CASSIPEVDNSGNTIYF
CDR3 DNA: TGTGCCAGCAGCATCCCCGAGGTGGACAACTCTGGAAACACCATATATTTT

V gene: TRBV13
D gene: TRBD2
J gene: TRBJ2-1
clone size: NA
CDR3 protein: CASSPWGLAGVVSYNEQFF
CDR3 DNA: TGTGCCAGCAGCCCATGGGGACTAGCGGGAGTGGTCTCCTACAATGAGCAGTTCTTC

V gene: TRBV2
D gene: TRBD2
J gene: TRBJ2-3
clone size: NA
CDR3 protein: CASSELAGETPDTQYF
CDR3 DNA: TGTGCCAGCAGTGAACTGGCGGGAGAGACGCCCGATACGCAGTATTTT

V gene: TRBV7-2
D gene: NA
J gene: TRBJ1-2
clone size: NA
CDR3 protein: CASSLDLPGLNYGYTF
CDR3 DNA: TGTGCCAGCAGCTTAGATTTACCGGGACTCAACTATGGCTACACCTTC

V gene: TRBV28
D gene: NA
J gene: TRBJ2-3
clone size: NA
CDR3 protein: CASSRQRCTDTQYF
CDR3 DNA: TGTGCCAGCAGTCGTCAGCGTTGCACAGATACGCAGTATTTT

V gene: TRBV5-6
D gene: NA
J gene: TRBJ1-1
clone size: NA
CDR3 protein: CASSFWGVMNTEAFF
CDR3 DNA: TGTGCCAGCAGCTTTTGGGGGGTTATGAACACTGAAGCTTTCTTT

V gene: TRBV25-1
D gene: TRBD1
J gene: TRBJ2-7
clone size: NA
CDR3 protein: CASRAGQGGDEQYF
CDR3 DNA: TGTGCCAGCCGAGCGGGACAGGGAGGGGACGAGCAGTACTTC

V gene: TRBV5-1
D gene: TRBD1
J gene: TRBJ2-3
clone size: NA
CDR3 protein: CASSLLQQGKQDTQYF
CDR3 DNA: TGCGCCAGCAGCTTGCTCCAACAGGGGAAACAAGATACGCAGTATTTT

V gene: TRBV6-5
D gene: TRBD2
J gene: TRBJ2-7
clone size: NA
CDR3 protein: CASSYSSSGAYEQYF
CDR3 DNA: TGTGCCAGCAGTTACTCGTCTAGCGGGGCCTACGAGCAGTACTTC

V gene: TRBV5-1
D gene: TRBD2
J gene: TRBJ2-7
clone size: NA
CDR3 protein: CASGGGTIRSEQYF
CDR3 DNA: TGCGCCAGCGGCGGAGGGACTATTCGGAGCGAGCAGTACTTC

V gene: TRBV28
D gene: TRBD1
J gene: TRBJ1-6
clone size: NA
CDR3 protein: CASSGQVSSSYNSPLHF
CDR3 DNA: TGTGCCAGCAGTGGACAGGTTTCGAGCTCCTATAATTCACCCCTCCACTTT

V gene: TRBV11-2
D gene: NA
J gene: TRBJ2-5
clone size: once
CDR3 protein: CASSLAHGGQETQYF
CDR3 DNA: TGTGCCAGCAGCTTAGCCCACGGGGGCCAAGAGACCCAGTACTTC

V gene: TRBV29-1
D gene: NA
J gene: TRBJ1-3
clone size: NA
CDR3 protein: CSVKVGAPLSGNTIYF
CDR3 DNA: TGCAGCGTTAAGGTGGGCGCCCCACTCTCTGGAAACACCATATATTTT

V gene: TRBV11-2
D gene: TRBD1
J gene: TRBJ2-7
clone size: once
CDR3 protein: CASSSRTGERNEQYF
CDR3 DNA: TGTGCCAGCAGCTCGAGGACAGGGGAGAGGAACGAGCAGTACTTC